This T cell receptor (beta chain) was captured in a study of shared clonotypes between healthy human individuals. Points on this clone: The antigen is unknown.

Germline CDR1 and CDR2: SQVTM and ANQGSEA. V was pared by 4 bases and J by 0 bases, with 16 bases of the junction left unmatched. The CDR3 sequence is 18 residues long. Study-wide results and limits: It was the non-shared clonotypes that had lower generation probabilities than clonotypes shared by all four donors.

Generated by immunoSEQ multiplex PCR, the TCRdb table keeps only in-frame clones and is missing some. The table lists about 1 million clones, about 75% of them singletons. This TCR came from a man aged 18-30 years in good health. The genes are TRBV29-1 and TRBJ1-1; 8 nucleotides line up with TRBD1. Sequenced material: memory CD4+ T cells sorted from blood. As to subset: CD45RA-negative fraction. CDR3 sequence: CSVGARDRRADMNTEAFF. DNA of the CDR3: TGCAGCGTTGGGGCCCGGGACAGGAGAGCCGACATGAACACTGAAGCTTTCTTT.